This T cell receptor (beta chain) was recovered during a study of OX40 agonist ivuxolimab in advanced cancers. Study at large: Partial responses occurred in three patients (one hepatocellular carcinoma, two cutaneous melanoma).

Study-wide findings and caveats: Clonal expansion from baseline to week 6 occurred in both CD4+ and CD8+ T cells.

Some clones are missing from TCRdb's copy, which holds only in-frame ones; the method was immunoSEQ multiplex PCR. The sample has approximately 16,000 clones, about 76% seen once; the top ten hold 9.5% to 15%. CDR1 SGHVS and CDR2 FQNEAQ come from the germline V gene. V lost 1 base to trimming and J lost 0 bases; unmatched junction nucleotides: 5. The CDR3 runs to 17 residues. This clone was picked up one time. The antigen is not known. Sample: CD4+ or CD8+ T cells sorted from blood, taken in a trial of the OX40 agonist ivuxolimab. This receptor was taken from an adult with an advanced solid tumor such as melanoma, head and neck, liver or kidney cancer. V is TRBV7-8 and J is TRBJ2-1; 8 nucleotides line up with TRBD2. CDR3: CASSLDGGGLSYNEQFF. The CDR3 nucleotides read TGTGCCAGCAGCTTAGACGGCGGGGGGCTCTCCTACAATGAGCAGTTCTTC. The full variable domain, rest sourced from reference TRBV7-8 and TRBJ2-1, is GAGVSQSPRYKVAKRGQDVALRCDPISGHVSLFWYQQALGQGPEFLTYFQNEAQLDKSGLPSDRFFAERPEGSVSTLKIQRTQQEDSAVYLCASSLDGGGLSYNEQFFGPGTRLTVL.